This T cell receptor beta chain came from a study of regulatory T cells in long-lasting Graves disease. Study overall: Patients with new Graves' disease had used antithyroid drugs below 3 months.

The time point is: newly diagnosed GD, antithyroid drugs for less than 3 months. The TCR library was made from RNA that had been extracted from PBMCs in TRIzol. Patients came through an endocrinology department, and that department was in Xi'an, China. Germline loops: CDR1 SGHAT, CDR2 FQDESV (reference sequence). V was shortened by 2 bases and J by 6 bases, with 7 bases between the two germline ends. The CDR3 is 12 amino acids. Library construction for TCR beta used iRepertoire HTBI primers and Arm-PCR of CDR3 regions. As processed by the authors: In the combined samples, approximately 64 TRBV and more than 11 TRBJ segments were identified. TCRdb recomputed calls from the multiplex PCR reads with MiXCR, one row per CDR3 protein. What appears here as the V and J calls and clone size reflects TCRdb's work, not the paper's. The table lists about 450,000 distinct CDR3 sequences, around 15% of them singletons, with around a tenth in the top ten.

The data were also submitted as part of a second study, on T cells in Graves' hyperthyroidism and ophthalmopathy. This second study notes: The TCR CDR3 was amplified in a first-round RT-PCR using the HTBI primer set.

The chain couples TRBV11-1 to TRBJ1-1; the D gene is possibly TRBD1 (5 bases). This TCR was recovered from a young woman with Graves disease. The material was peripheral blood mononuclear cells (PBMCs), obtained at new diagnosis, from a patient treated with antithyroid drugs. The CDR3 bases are TGTGCCAGCAGCTTAACGGGGGCTGAAGCTTTCTTT. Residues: CASSLTGAEAFF.